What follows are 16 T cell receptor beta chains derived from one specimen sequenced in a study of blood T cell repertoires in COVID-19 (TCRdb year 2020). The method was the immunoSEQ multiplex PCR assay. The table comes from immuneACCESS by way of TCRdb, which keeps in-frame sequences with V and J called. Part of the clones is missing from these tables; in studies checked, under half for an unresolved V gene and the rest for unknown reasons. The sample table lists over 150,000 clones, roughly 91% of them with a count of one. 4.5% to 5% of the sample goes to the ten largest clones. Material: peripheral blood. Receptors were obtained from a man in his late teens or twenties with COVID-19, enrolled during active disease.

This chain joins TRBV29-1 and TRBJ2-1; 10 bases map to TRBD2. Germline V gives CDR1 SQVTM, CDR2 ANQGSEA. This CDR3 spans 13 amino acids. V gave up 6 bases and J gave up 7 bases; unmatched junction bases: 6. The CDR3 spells CSVLGLARNEQFF. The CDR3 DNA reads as TGCAGCGTGCTGGGACTAGCGCGTAATGAGCAGTTCTTC.

Here the CDR3 reads CASSLWANSNQPQHF. As DNA, the CDR3 is TGTGCCAGCAGTTTATGGGCCAATAGCAATCAGCCCCAGCATTTT. The chain has TRBV28 and TRBJ1-5; no definite D call. This CDR3 contains 15 residues. Germline V gene sequence: CDR1 MDHEN, CDR2 SYDVKM. V gave up 0 bases and J gave up 0 bases, with 6 bases separating them.

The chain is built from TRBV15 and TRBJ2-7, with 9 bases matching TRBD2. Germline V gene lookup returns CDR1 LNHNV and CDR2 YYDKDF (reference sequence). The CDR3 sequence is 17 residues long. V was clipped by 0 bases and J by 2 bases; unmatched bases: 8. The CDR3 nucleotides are TGTGCCACCAGCAGAGACGAACTTAGCGGGAGCGCCTACGAGCAGTACTTC. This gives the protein CATSRDELSGSAYEQYF. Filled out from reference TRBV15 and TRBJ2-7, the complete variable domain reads DAMVIQNPRYQVTQFGKPVTLSCSQTLNHNVMYWYQQKSSQAPKLLFHYYDKDFNNEADTPDNFQSRRPNTSFCFLDIRSPGLGDTAMYLCATSRDELSGSAYEQYFGPGTRLTVT.

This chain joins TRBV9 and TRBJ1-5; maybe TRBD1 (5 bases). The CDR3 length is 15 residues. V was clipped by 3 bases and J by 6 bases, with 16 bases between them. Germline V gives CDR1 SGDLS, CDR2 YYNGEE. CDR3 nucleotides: TGTGCCAGCAGCGGTGGCCCGGGGGGAGCTCAGCCCCAGCATTTT. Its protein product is CASSGGPGGAQPQHF.

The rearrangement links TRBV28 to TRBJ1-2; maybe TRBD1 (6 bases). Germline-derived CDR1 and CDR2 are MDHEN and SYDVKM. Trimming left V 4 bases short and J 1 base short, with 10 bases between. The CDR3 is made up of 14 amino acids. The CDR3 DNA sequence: TGTGCCAGCAGTTCCGGACAGCTTAACTATGGCTACACCTTC. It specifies CASSSGQLNYGYTF.

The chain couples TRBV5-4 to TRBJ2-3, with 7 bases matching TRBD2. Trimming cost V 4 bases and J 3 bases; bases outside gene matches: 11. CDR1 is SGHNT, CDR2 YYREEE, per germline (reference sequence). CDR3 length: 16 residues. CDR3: CASSVPTTSATDTQYF. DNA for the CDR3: TGTGCCAGCAGCGTTCCCACTACTAGCGCTACAGATACGCAGTATTTT.

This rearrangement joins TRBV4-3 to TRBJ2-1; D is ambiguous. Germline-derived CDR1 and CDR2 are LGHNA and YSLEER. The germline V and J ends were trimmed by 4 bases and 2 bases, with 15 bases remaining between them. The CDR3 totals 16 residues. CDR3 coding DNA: TGCGCCAGCAGCCTGTCCCACAGACCAACCTACAATGAGCAGTTCTTC. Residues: CASSLSHRPTYNEQFF.

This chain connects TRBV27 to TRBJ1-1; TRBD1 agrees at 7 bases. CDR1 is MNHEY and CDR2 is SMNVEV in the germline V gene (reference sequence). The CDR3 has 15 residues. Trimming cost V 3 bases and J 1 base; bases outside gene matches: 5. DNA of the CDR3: TGTGCCAGCAGTTTCCTGACAGGGACGAACACTGAAGCTTTCTTT. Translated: CASSFLTGTNTEAFF.

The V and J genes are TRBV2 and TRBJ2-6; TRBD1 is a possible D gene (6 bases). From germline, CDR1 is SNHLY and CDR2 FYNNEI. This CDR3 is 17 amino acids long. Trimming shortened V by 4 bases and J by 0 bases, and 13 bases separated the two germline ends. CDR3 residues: CASSGGRTRSGANVLTF. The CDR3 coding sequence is TGTGCCAGCAGTGGGGGGCGGACCCGCTCTGGGGCCAACGTCCTGACTTTC. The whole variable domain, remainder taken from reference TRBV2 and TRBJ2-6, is EPEVTQTPSHQVTQMGQEVILRCVPISNHLYFYWYRQILGQKVEFLVSFYNNEISEKSEIFDDQFSVERPDGSNFTLKIRSTKLEDSAMYFCASSGGRTRSGANVLTFGAGSRLTVL.

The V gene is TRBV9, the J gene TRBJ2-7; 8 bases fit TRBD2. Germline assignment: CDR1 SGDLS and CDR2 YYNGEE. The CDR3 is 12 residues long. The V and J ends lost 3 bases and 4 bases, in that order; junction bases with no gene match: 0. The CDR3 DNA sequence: TGTGCCAGCAGCGCGGGGGGGTACGAGCAGTACTTC. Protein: CASSAGGYEQYF.

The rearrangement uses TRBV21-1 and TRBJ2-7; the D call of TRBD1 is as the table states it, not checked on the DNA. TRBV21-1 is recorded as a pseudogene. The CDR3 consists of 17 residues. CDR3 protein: CASSKEERGQGFYEQYF. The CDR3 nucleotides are TGTGCCAGCAGCAAAGAGGAGAGGGGACAGGGGTTCTACGAGCAGTACTTC.

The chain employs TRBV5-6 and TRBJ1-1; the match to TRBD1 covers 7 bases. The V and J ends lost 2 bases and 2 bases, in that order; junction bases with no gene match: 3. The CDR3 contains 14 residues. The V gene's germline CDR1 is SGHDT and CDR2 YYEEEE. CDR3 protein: CASSLEGANTEAFF. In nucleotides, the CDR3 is TGTGCCAGCAGCTTAGAGGGGGCCAACACTGAAGCTTTCTTT.

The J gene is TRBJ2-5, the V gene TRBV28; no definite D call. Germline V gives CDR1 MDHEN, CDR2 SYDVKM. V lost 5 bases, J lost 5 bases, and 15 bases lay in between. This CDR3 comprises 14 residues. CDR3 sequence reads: CASSTLSRYETQYF. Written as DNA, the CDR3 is TGTGCCAGCAGTACCCTTTCGCGGTACGAGACCCAGTACTTC. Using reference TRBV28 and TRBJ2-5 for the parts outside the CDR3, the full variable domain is DVKVTQSSRYLVKRTGEKVFLECVQDMDHENMFWYRQDPGLGLRLIYFSYDVKMKEKGDIPEGYSVSREKKERFSLILESASTNQTSMYLCASSTLSRYETQYFGPGTRLLVL.

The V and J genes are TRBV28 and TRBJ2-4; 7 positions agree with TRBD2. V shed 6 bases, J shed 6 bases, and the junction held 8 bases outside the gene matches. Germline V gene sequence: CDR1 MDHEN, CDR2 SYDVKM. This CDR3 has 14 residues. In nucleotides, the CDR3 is TGTGCCAGCAGGGGCGGGGGTGGTAGAAACATTCAGTACTTC. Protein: CASRGGGGRNIQYF.

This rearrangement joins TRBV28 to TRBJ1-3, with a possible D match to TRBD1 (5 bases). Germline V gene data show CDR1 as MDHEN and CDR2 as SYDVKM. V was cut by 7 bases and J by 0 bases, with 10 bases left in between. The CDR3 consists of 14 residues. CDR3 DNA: TGTGCCAGCACCGGACACCGCTCTGGAAACACCATATATTTT. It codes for CASTGHRSGNTIYF.

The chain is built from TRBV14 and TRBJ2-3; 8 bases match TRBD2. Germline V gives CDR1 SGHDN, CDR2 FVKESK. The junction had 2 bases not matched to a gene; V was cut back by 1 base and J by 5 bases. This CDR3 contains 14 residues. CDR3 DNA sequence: TGTGCCAGCAGCCAAGTGAGCGGGAGAGATACGCAGTATTTT. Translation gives CASSQVSGRDTQYF.